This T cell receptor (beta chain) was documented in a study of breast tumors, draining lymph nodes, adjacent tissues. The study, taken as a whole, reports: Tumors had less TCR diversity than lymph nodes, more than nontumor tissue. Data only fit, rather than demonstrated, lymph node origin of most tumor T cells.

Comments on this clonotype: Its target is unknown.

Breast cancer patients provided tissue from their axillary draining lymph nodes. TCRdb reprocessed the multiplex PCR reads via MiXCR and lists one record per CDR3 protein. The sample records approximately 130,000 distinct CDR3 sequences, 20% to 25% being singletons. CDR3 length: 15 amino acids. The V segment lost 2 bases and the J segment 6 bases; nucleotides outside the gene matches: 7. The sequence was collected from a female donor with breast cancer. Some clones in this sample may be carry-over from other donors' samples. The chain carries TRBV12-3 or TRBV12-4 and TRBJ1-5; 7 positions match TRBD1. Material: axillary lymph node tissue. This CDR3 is CASSLTTGVSQPQHF. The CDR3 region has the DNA TGTGCCAGCAGTTTAACAACAGGGGTCAGTCAGCCCCAGCATTTT.